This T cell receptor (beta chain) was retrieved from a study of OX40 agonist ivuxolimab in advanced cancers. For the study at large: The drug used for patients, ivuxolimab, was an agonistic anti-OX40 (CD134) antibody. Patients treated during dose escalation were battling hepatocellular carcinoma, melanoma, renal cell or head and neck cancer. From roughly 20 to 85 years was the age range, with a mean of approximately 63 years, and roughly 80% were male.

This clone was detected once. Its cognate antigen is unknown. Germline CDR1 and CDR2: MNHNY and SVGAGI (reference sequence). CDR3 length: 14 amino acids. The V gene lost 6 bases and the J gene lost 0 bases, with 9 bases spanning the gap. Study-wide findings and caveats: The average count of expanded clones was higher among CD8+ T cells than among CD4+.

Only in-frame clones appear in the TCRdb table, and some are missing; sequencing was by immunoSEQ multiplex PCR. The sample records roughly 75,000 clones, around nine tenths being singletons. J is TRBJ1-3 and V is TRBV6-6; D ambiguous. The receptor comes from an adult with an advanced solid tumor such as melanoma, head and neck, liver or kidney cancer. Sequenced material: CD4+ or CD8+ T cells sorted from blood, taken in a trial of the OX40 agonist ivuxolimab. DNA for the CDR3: TGTGCCAGCAGGCCGGGCATCTCTGGAAACACCATATATTTT. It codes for CASRPGISGNTIYF.